This passage covers 3 T cell receptor beta chains from one sample sequenced in a study of T cell repertoires in cytomegalovirus infection. From the reads, TCRdb called clonotypes with MiXCR, one entry per CDR3 protein. The data show roughly 720,000 distinct CDR3 sequences, with less than 40% seen just once and about 2.8% held by the top ten. The specimen sequenced was PBMCs. The receptor set was obtained from a human donor in good health (CMV status not recorded). Some clones in this sample may be carry-over from other donors' samples.

The sample holds a few counts of this clonotype. The chain has TRBV7-8 and TRBJ2-7; D call uncertain. V lost 2 bases, J lost 5 bases, and 13 bases lay in between. The length of the CDR3 is 14 residues. Germline CDR1 SGHVS, CDR2 FQNEAQ. CDR3 in amino acids: CASSLRVYGNEQYF. The CDR3 nucleotides read TGTGCCAGCAGCTTACGGGTCTATGGTAACGAGCAGTACTTC.

A remark on this clonotype: Its ends do not fully match the called genes, so a read error is possible. CDR3 DNA sequence: TGTGCCAGCAGTTTTAGCGGGAGTTCCTCCGAGCAGTACTTC. This gives the protein CASSFSGSSSEQYF. This chain connects TRBV5-4 to TRBJ2-7; TRBD2 matches at 9 bases. The CDR3 length is 14 residues. The germline CDR1 and CDR2 sequences are SGHNT and YYREEE (reference sequence).

This clonotype was seen only once. V gene TRBV7-2 combines with J gene TRBJ2-1; D is tentatively TRBD1 or TRBD2 (5 bases each). Trimming left V 4 bases short and J 9 bases short, with 19 bases between. The CDR3 covers 15 residues. CDR1 is SGHTA, CDR2 FQGNSA, per germline. Here the CDR3 DNA reads TGTGCCAGCAGCTCCGGGACCCCGAGGGTTATTGAGCAGTTCTTC. Translating it yields CASSSGTPRVIEQFF.